This T cell receptor beta chain originates from a study of T cells in Graves' hyperthyroidism and ophthalmopathy (dated by TCRdb to about 2019). Regarding the complete study: TCR V-J signatures able to tell the groups apart were searched for in a discovery cohort of 90 to 100 patients, of whom 43 had Graves' ophthalmopathy and some 60 had stable Graves' hyperthyroidism. Prospective prediction of ophthalmopathy was tested in an independent validation cohort of some 19 hyperthyroidism patients and 17 patients who later progressed to ophthalmopathy. The 100 or so discovery patients were randomly divided into training and test sets at a 7:3 ratio. The study also compared thyroid tissue and blood T-cell repertoires from about six Graves' hyperthyroidism patients. After sampling, hyperthyroidism patients received methimazole starting at 30 mg daily, and ophthalmopathy patients received high-dose intravenous methylprednisolone. According to the paper, TCR Vbeta CDR3 sequencing was carried out on 135 peripheral blood samples, which came from fewer than 50 ophthalmopathy, around 75 hyperthyroidism and roughly 17 progressor patients.

The study excluded patients with uncontrolled infections, other autoimmune diseases, pregnancy or lactation. Diagnoses were based on clinical symptoms, serum thyroxine and TRAb, thyroid ultrasound and orbital computed tomography. Total RNA was extracted with Trizol reagent, and quality was checked on an Agilent 2100 Bioanalyzer. Points on this clonotype: Its binding antigen is unknown. It has no much larger one-base neighbor in the sample; base qualities were not kept.

The CDR3, from cysteine to phenylalanine, totals 17 residues. CDR3 DNA only is kept here, 51 bases in frame from base 1. Relative to germline, V is missing 4 bases and J is missing 4 bases, with 14 bases of the junction outside any gene match. CDR1 SGDLS and CDR2 YYNGEE were looked up in the germline V gene. The TCR beta CDR3 regions were amplified from RNA transcripts. A first-round RT-PCR of the TCR CDR3 used the HTBI primer set with the Qiagen OneStep RT-PCR kit. A second multiplex PCR round built the libraries, followed by size selection and purification. Libraries were sequenced paired-end with 100 bp reads on an Illumina HiSeq2000. On the authors' methods: SOAPnuke was used to process the raw data, removing reads that contained adapters or uncalled bases, had a mean Phred below 15, or lacked an exact match to the constant primer or identifier. COPE v1.2.5 was used to merge the high-quality paired reads, and each unique nucleotide sequence was defined as a clonotype. MiTCR v1.1 was used to align clonotypes to the IMGT TRBV, TRBD and TRBJ reference segments. Only V-J combinations with frequency above 0.0001, covering 99% to 99.2% of repertoires, were analysed. The TCS score was defined as F50 (clonal expansion) divided by E x V (chaos), with BLOSUM62-based TCRdist calculated between CDR3 peptides within each V-J. Welch's t-statistics and random forest reduced around 550 V-J features to fewer than 15, which were used in a naive Bayes classifier (R e1071). The Morisita-Horn index was used to measure how similar the thyroid and blood repertoires were. TCRdb itself trimmed the public reads at Q25 with fastp, ran MiXCR and retained productive beta chains. Each entry is one CDR3 protein sequence, shown with its most common DNA and genes. The V and J calls here are based on TCRdb, not the publication. The sample table records roughly 500,000 distinct CDR3 sequences; around 46% of these occur just once. 19% of the sample is held by the ten biggest clonotypes.

What the authors observed across the whole study: Ophthalmopathy was separated from stable hyperthyroidism by a 13 V-J signature model, with around 90% sensitivity and just over 81% specificity obtained in cross-validation and 80%/75% obtained in testing. Blood samples also contained most of the expanded thyroid clonotypes (frequency above 0.001), which suggests that blood repertoires may reflect thyroid immune responses. No statistical method was used to fix the sample size in advance, and group allocation was not hidden from the investigators. In validation, the model predicted progression to ophthalmopathy with approximately 70% sensitivity and 72.22% specificity, a median of about 6.7 months before onset.

Source material: peripheral blood or thyroid tissue (not recorded which). The rearrangement combines TRBV9 with TRBJ1-2; 9 central nucleotides agree with TRBD1. The TCR sequence derives from an adult woman with Graves' disease, either hyperthyroidism or ophthalmopathy (not recorded which). In nucleotide form, the sequence is TGTGCCAGCAGCTTGAACAGGGGGCGCAGCTCCCTCTATGGCTACACCTTC. Translated, it reads CASSLNRGRSSLYGYTF.